This TCR beta chain was identified during a study of blood T cell repertoires in COVID-19 (dated by TCRdb to 2019 to 2021). With regard to the full study: Samples from collaborators originated in the United States, Italy and Spain and spanned both the acute and convalescent phases of COVID-19. The material from the prospective study consisted of cDNA or gDNA derived from T cells, B-cell-depleted T cells, or PBMCs. Deeply sampled blood TCRbeta repertoires from subjects exposed to, actively infected with, or recovered from COVID-19 were included in the dataset. A freely available public database, intended as a resource for researchers studying the immune response to SARS-CoV-2, is where the repertoires were released. The samples were drawn from two sources: the first 160 participants of the ongoing ImmuneRACE study, and some 1,300 subjects contributed by 6 global collaborators. A de-identified subject ID, COVID-19 status, age in years and sex were almost always included in the sample metadata. Where available, HLA class I and class II types were taken from metadata supplied by the sample provider and were not determined by assay-based typing.

A word on this clone: The target of this receptor is not known. No much larger clonotype is one base removed from it; base qualities were not supplied.

Beyond this particular receptor, the publication reports: Clinical and demographic metadata were provided uncurated, with the amount varying by source and participant.

One collaborating source in Seattle enrolled patients during active infection and followed them longitudinally through the course of disease. Each collaborating institution followed its own protocols to collect whole blood in K2EDTA tubes. For TCRbeta analysis, collaborator samples were shipped as frozen whole blood, as isolated PBMCs, or as DNA extracted from either sample type. TCRbeta CDR3 regions were amplified from genomic DNA using the immunoSEQ Assay, a bias-controlled multiplex PCR. As for how the authors treated the data: Within the assay, amplification of reference gene primers was used to estimate how many nucleated cells each sample contained. To quantify the absolute abundance of each unique TCRbeta CDR3 rearrangement, sequence reads were collapsed and filtered. For each sample, productive Simpson clonality was calculated as the square root of Simpson's diversity index over productive rearrangements. Imported from immuneACCESS, the table was reduced by TCRdb to in-frame sequences with V and J called. These copies leave out some clones; in studies compared against another copy, an unresolved V gene accounts for under half, and the cause of the remainder is not known. The V and J calls and clone size come from that table; D and trimming were worked out from the DNA. The sample table contains 300,000 to 400,000 clones; only one count was recorded for 87% of them. Roughly 6% of the sample rests with the top ten.

From a lookup of the germline V gene (reference sequence), CDR1 and CDR2 are SEHNR and FQNEAQ. The V and J ends are trimmed by 5 bases and 0 bases, leaving 20 bases between them. The CDR3 runs 18 residues from the cysteine to the phenylalanine. Just the 54-base CDR3 DNA is kept, in frame starting at base 1. The source is a woman between 45 and 60 years old with COVID-19, enrolled during active disease. The rearrangement joined TRBV7-9 to TRBJ1-3, with the D gene not clear enough to name. The material sequenced was peripheral blood. The DNA sequence follows: TGTGCCAGCAGCCCCAGGCTTGGTAGGAATTACTCTGGAAACACCATATATTTT. Translated, this is CASSPRLGRNYSGNTIYF. This CDR3, with the reference TRBV7-9 and TRBJ1-3 proteins standing in past its ends, gives the full variable domain DTGVSQNPRHKITKRGQNVTFRCDPISEHNRLYWYRQTLGQGPEFLTYFQNEAQLEKSRLLSDRFSAERPKGSFSTLEIQRTEQGDSAMYLCASSPRLGRNYSGNTIYFGEGSWLTVV.